A selection of T cell receptor beta chains follows, all from one sample in a study of T cells in Graves' hyperthyroidism and ophthalmopathy. TCRdb redid the calling of the multiplex PCR reads with MiXCR, one entry per CDR3 protein. The profile shows about 600,000 distinct CDR3 sequences, approximately 16% of them singletons. The material sequenced was blood. These TCRs come from a woman in her 40s with Graves' ophthalmopathy. CDR3s include the opening cysteine and the closing phenylalanine or tryptophan. The order of the fields is D gene, V gene, clone size, J gene, CDR3 protein, CDR3 DNA. The D gene is left open where the match is weak. Clone sizes are given selectively: once, few, many, or a class where the clone is expanded.

>.|TRBV7-9|.|TRBJ1-6
CASSLQTDNSPLHF
TGTGCCAGCAGCTTACAGACAGATAATTCACCCCTCCACTTT
>TRBD2|TRBV20-1|few|TRBJ2-4
CSAIHGTSGSRGKNIQYF
TGCAGTGCTATCCACGGGACTAGCGGGAGCAGGGGCAAAAACATTCAGTACTTC
>.|TRBV5-6|.|TRBJ2-7
CASSLGGQYEQYF
TGTGCCAGCAGCTTGGGAGGGCAGTACGAGCAGTACTTC
>.|TRBV12-3/TRBV12-4|few|TRBJ2-2
CASTWGQRVLLGGELFF
TGTGCCAGCACCTGGGGGCAGCGGGTTTTACTTGGCGGGGAGCTGTTTTTT
>TRBD2|TRBV5-1|.|TRBJ2-2
CASSATGLAERTGELFF
TGCGCCAGCAGCGCAACGGGACTAGCGGAGCGCACCGGGGAGCTGTTTTTT
>.|TRBV11-2|many|TRBJ2-5
CASSLDWKTQYF
TGTGCCAGCAGCTTAGATTGGAAGACCCAGTACTTC
>.|TRBV7-9|many|TRBJ1-1
CASSSLDPRGTEAFF
TGTGCCAGCAGCTCCCTGGATCCCCGGGGCACTGAAGCTTTCTTT
>TRBD1|TRBV6-1|.|TRBJ1-2
CASITGDYGYTF
TGTGCCAGCATCACAGGGGACTATGGCTACACCTTC
>TRBD1|TRBV12-3/TRBV12-4|many|TRBJ1-3
CASSFLRTGFPTVGNTIYF
TGTGCCAGCAGTTTCCTTCGGACAGGGTTCCCTACTGTTGGAAACACCATATATTTT
>TRBD2|TRBV20-1|.|TRBJ2-3
CSARDLAGRTDTQYF
TGCAGTGCTAGAGATCTAGCGGGGAGGACAGATACGCAGTATTTT
>.|TRBV19|.|TRBJ1-4
CASSDPPYATNEKLFF
TGTGCCAGTAGCGATCCGCCATATGCAACTAATGAAAAACTGTTTTTT
>.|TRBV4-1|.|TRBJ2-1
CASSHDRDATGEQFF
TGCGCCAGCAGCCACGACAGAGACGCGACGGGTGAGCAGTTCTTC
>.|TRBV19|few|TRBJ1-1
CASSIPRWGATEAFF
TGTGCCAGTAGTATTCCACGGTGGGGGGCCACTGAAGCTTTCTTT
>.|TRBV20-1|.|TRBJ2-1
CSVAGEGYNEQFF
TGCAGTGTCGCAGGGGAGGGATACAATGAGCAGTTCTTC
>.|TRBV18|few|TRBJ1-6
CASSPASGGGYNSPLHF
TGTGCCAGCTCACCAGCGTCGGGGGGAGGCTATAATTCACCCCTCCACTTT
>TRBD2|TRBV7-9|.|TRBJ2-7
CASSLMGLAGDEQYF
TGTGCCAGCAGCTTAATGGGACTAGCTGGGGACGAGCAGTACTTC
>TRBD1|TRBV19|.|TRBJ2-5
CASSTTGVVETQYF
TGTGCCAGTAGCACGACAGGGGTCGTGGAGACCCAGTACTTC
>.|TRBV28|few|TRBJ2-2
CASSLWRGTNTGELFF
TGTGCCAGCAGTTTGTGGAGGGGGACGAACACCGGGGAGCTGTTTTTT
>.|TRBV7-9|.|TRBJ2-3
CASSLVEGIPTDTQYF
TGTGCCAGCAGCTTAGTAGAGGGGATCCCAACAGATACGCAGTATTTT
>.|TRBV19|.|TRBJ1-5
CASSNGGAGDQPQHF
TGTGCCAGTAGTAATGGGGGGGCAGGTGATCAGCCCCAGCATTTT
>TRBD1|TRBV18|many|TRBJ2-5
CATTRTGTGGETQYF
TGTGCCACCACCAGGACCGGGACAGGGGGAGAGACCCAGTACTTC
>.|TRBV28|many|TRBJ2-3
CASRGASTDTQYF
TGTGCCAGCAGGGGTGCTAGCACAGATACGCAGTATTTT
>.|TRBV6-1|.|TRBJ2-1
CASSEQANNEQFF
TGTGCCAGCAGTGAACAGGCGAATAATGAGCAGTTCTTC
>TRBD1|TRBV7-8|many|TRBJ2-1
CASSSLRTGDNEQFF
TGTGCCAGCAGCTCCCTCAGGACAGGCGACAATGAGCAGTTCTTC
>TRBD1|TRBV5-1|.|TRBJ2-3
CASSRGQETDTQYF
TGCGCCAGCAGCAGGGGACAGGAAACAGATACGCAGTATTTT
>.|TRBV11-2|many|TRBJ2-1
CASSFLGGRYNEQFF
TGTGCCAGCAGCTTCCTCGGGGGACGATACAATGAGCAGTTCTTC
>TRBD1|TRBV5-1|many|TRBJ2-3
CASRLLGQGADTQYF
TGCGCCAGCAGGCTTCTGGGACAGGGGGCCGATACGCAGTATTTT
>.|TRBV5-4|once|TRBJ1-2
CASNLGPSNHGYTF
TGTGCCAGCAACTTGGGACCCAGCAACCATGGCTACACCTTC
>.|TRBV18|few|TRBJ1-6
CASSPESVSNSPLHF
TGTGCCAGCTCACCGGAGTCCGTATCTAATTCACCCCTCCACTTT
>.|TRBV2|.|TRBJ1-2
CASNFVQGQGYTF
TGTGCCAGCAATTTTGTCCAGGGGCAAGGCTACACCTTC
>TRBD1|TRBV6-1|few|TRBJ2-1
CASIPGRGQGRNEQFF
TGTGCCAGCATCCCCGGGCGCGGACAGGGACGGAATGAGCAGTTCTTC
>.|TRBV12-3/TRBV12-4|few|TRBJ2-4
CASSLPRVKNIQYF
TGTGCCAGCAGCCTACCGAGAGTCAAAAACATTCAGTACTTC
>.|TRBV28|many|TRBJ2-7
CASSPPSRIEQYF
TGTGCCAGCAGTCCTCCTAGCAGGATCGAGCAGTACTTC
>TRBD1|TRBV6-1|many|TRBJ2-5
CASSTSTGKETQYF
TGTGCCAGCAGTACCTCGACAGGGAAAGAGACCCAGTACTTC
>.|TRBV4-2|few|TRBJ1-2
CASSQTLTATYGYTF
TGTGCCAGCAGCCAAACACTGACGGCCACCTATGGCTACACCTTC
>.|TRBV20-1|.|TRBJ2-5
CSASGRETQYF
TGCAGTGCTAGTGGGCGAGAGACCCAGTACTTC
>TRBD2|TRBV28|.|TRBJ2-7
CASKRGGHYEQYF
TGTGCCAGCAAACGGGGGGGGCACTACGAGCAGTACTTC
>.|TRBV6-1|.|TRBJ2-6
CASNPLGRISGANVLTF
TGTGCCAGCAACCCCCTGGGACGGATCTCTGGGGCCAACGTCCTGACTTTC
>.|TRBV7-2|few|TRBJ1-2
CASSGMGGSYGYTF
TGTGCCAGCAGTGGAATGGGGGGCAGCTATGGCTACACCTTC
>.|TRBV6-1|many|TRBJ1-1
CASKRGMNTEAFF
TGTGCCAGCAAACGGGGTATGAACACTGAAGCTTTCTTT
>.|TRBV11-2|many|TRBJ1-2
CASSLGQSGYTF
TGTGCCAGCAGCTTAGGTCAGAGTGGCTACACCTTC
>TRBD1|TRBV28|.|TRBJ1-5
CTSSLSPGTGFHQPQHF
TGTACCAGCAGTTTGAGCCCAGGGACAGGGTTTCATCAGCCCCAGCATTTT
>.|TRBV18|.|TRBJ1-1
CASSPPKSGGWGTEAFF
TGTGCCAGCTCACCACCAAAGTCCGGCGGTTGGGGCACTGAAGCTTTCTTT
>.|TRBV2|many|TRBJ2-3
CASSEWRTDTQYF
TGTGCCAGCAGTGAATGGCGCACAGATACGCAGTATTTT
>.|TRBV4-1|few|TRBJ1-5
CASSQDRGAGQPQHF
TGCGCCAGCAGCCAAGATCGGGGGGCCGGCCAGCCCCAGCATTTT